The TCR beta chain described here comes from a study of blood T cell repertoires in COVID-19. Study context: The origin of the acute and convalescent COVID-19 samples was the United States, Italy and Spain. Nucleic acid was either cDNA or gDNA, and it came from T cells, B-cell-depleted T cells, or PBMCs.

Per the study methods: The assay estimated nucleated cells by amplifying reference gene primers. Sequencing was performed with immunoSEQ multiplex PCR; in TCRdb, only in-frame clones are kept and a portion is missing. That table is the source of V, J and clone size, and D and trimming were worked out from the DNA. The sample holds 200,000 to 250,000 clones; 80% are singletons and the top ten take approximately 5.3%. V dropped 1 base and J dropped 3 bases, with 10 bases sitting between them. The CDR3 extends over 14 amino acids. Germline V gene sequence: CDR1 SGHVS, CDR2 FQNEAQ. Sequencing was performed on peripheral blood. This chain connects TRBV7-8 to TRBJ2-7; D perhaps matches TRBD2 (6 bases). The sequence came from a human donor in a cohort sampled during active COVID-19. CDR3 loop: CASSLGASDYEQYF. Here the CDR3 DNA reads TGTGCCAGCAGCTTAGGGGCTAGCGACTACGAGCAGTACTTC.